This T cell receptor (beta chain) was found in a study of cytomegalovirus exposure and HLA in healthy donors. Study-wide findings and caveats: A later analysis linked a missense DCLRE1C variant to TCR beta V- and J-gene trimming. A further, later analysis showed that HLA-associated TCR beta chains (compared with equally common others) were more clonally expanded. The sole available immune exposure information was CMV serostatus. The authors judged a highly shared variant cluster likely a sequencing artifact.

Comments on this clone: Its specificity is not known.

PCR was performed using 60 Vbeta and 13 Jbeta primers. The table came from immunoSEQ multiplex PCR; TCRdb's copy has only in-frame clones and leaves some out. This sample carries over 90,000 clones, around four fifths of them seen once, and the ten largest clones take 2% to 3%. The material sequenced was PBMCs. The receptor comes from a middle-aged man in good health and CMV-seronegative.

This CDR3 is CASSSRRFTLGDGGYTF. In nucleotides, the CDR3 is TGTGCCAGCAGCTCCCGCCGGTTTACCCTTGGAGACGGTGGCTACACCTTC. The chain carries TRBV9 and TRBJ1-2; D call uncertain. CDR3 length equals 17 residues. Germline loops: CDR1 SGDLS, CDR2 YYNGEE. V lost 4 bases and J 7 bases, leaving 26 bases between the germline ends.